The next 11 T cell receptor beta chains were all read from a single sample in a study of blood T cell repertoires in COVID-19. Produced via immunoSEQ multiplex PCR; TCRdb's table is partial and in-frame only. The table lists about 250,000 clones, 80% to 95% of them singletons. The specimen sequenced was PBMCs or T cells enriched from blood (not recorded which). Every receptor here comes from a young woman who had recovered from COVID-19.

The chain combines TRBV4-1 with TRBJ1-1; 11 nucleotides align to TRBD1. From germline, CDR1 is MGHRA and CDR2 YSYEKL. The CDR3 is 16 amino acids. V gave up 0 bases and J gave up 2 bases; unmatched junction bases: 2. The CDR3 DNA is TGCGCCAGCAGCCAAGATGGGACAGGGGGAAACACTGAAGCTTTCTTT. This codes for CASSQDGTGGNTEAFF.

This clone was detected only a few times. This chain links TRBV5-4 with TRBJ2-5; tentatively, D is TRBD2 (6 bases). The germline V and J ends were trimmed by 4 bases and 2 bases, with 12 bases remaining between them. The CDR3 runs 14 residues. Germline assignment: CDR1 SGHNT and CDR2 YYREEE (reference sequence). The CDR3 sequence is CASSRPAGQETQYF. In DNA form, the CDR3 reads TGTGCCAGCAGCCGTCCTGCGGGGCAAGAGACCCAGTACTTC.

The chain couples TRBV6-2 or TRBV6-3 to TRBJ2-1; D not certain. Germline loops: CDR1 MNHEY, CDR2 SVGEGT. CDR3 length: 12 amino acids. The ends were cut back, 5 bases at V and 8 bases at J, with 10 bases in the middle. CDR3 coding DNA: TGTGCCAGCAGTCGGTCGTTGGATGAGCAGTTCTTC. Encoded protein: CASSRSLDEQFF.

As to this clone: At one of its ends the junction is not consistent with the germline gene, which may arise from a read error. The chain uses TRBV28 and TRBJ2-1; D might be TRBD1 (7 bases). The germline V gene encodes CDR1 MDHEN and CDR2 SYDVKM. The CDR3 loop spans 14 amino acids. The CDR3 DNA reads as TGTGCCAGCAGCCCCAGGGGGGAGTTGAATGGGCAGTTCTTC. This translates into CASSPRGELNGQFF.

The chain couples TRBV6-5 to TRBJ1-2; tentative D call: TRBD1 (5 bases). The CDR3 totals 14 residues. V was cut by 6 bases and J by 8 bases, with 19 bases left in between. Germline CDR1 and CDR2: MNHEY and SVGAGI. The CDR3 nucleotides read TGTGCCAGCAGGTCCCAGGGATTATTCGGGGGCTACACCTTC. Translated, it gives CASRSQGLFGGYTF.

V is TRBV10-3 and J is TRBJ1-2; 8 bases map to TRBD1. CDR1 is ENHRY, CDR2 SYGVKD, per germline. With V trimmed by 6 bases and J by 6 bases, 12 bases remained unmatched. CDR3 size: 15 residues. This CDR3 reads CAIREAQGVVDGYTF. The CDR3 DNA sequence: TGTGCCATCAGAGAAGCACAGGGGGTAGTTGATGGCTACACCTTC.

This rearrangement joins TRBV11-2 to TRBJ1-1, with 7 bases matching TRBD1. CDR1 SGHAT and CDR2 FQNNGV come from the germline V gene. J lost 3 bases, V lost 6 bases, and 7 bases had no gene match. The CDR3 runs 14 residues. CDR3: CASRDRQGDTEAFF. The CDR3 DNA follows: TGTGCCAGCAGAGATAGACAGGGCGACACTGAAGCTTTCTTT.

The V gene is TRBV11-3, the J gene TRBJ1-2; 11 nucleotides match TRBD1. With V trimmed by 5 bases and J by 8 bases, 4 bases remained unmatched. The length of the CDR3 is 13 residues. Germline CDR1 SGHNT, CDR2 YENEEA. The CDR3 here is CASSHGTGGGYTF. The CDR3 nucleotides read TGTGCCAGCAGCCACGGGACAGGGGGAGGCTACACCTTC.

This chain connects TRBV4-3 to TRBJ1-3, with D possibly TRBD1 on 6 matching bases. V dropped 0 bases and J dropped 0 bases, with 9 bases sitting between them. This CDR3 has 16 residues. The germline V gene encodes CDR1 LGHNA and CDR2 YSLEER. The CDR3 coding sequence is TGCGCCAGCAGCCAAGATCAGGGGAGCTCTGGAAACACCATATATTTT. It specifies CASSQDQGSSGNTIYF.

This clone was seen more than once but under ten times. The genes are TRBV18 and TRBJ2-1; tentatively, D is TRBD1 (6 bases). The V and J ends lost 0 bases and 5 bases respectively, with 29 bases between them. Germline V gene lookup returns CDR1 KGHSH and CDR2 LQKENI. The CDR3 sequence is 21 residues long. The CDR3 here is CASSPPRTVAVVSTQNNEQFF. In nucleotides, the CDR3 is TGTGCCAGCTCACCACCGAGGACAGTCGCGGTGGTGTCGACCCAGAACAATGAGCAGTTCTTC.

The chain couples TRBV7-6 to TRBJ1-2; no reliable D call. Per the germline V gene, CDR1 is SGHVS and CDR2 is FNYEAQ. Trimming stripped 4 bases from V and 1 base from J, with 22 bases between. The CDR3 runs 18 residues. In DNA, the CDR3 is TGTGCCAGCAGCTCCCAAGAGGGTGGGTCGTCCCTTAACTATGGCTACACCTTC. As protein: CASSSQEGGSSLNYGYTF.